The T cell receptor (beta chain) under discussion was sequenced for a study of T cells in tuberculosis. Using immunoSEQ multiplex PCR, the repertoire was profiled, and TCRdb retains in-frame clones only, with some absent. Among 25,000 to 35,000 clones listed, around 95% were seen once. This clone was seen once. Antigen: not known. Points from the study as a whole: Active tuberculosis patients had shorter CDR3-alpha; the beta difference was nonsignificant.

Sequencing used PBMCs. The clonotype originates from a donor aged 10-29 years with latent tuberculosis or without tuberculosis infection.

The DNA for the CDR3 is TGTGCCAGCAGTAAAAACAGGGGCTCCTACGAGCAGTACTTC. This translates into CASSKNRGSYEQYF. The rearrangement links TRBV6-5 to TRBJ2-7; 7 bases are shared with TRBD1. This CDR3 spans 14 amino acids. The germline gives CDR1 MNHEY, CDR2 SVGAGI. The V gene end was trimmed by 5 bases and the J gene end by 0 bases; junction bases not matched to a gene: 4.